This TCR beta chain was captured by sequencing in a study of T cell responses to AZD1222 COVID-19 vaccine. Clones were read by immunoSEQ multiplex PCR, and TCRdb kept only the in-frame ones, dropping some. This table holds more than 100,000 clones, 85% to 95% found once. Overall study findings and caveats: Among the donors, most were white British and more were female, and clonal diversity was possibly underestimated. Baseline serology detected seropositivity in only a handful of AZD1222 recipients. Spike-wide vaccine-associated CD4 TCRs dominated at 160-218 and 743-854.

Of note for this clone: Its antigen is unidentified.

This CDR3 is 13 amino acids long. Germline V lookup: CDR1 SGDLS, CDR2 YYNGEE. The V end was cut by 0 bases, the J end by 5 bases, with 8 bases between. The specimen was peripheral blood, collected on day 0 of AZD1222 vaccination. This sequence was found in an adult in good health. The rearrangement links TRBV9 to TRBJ1-2; the D is unclear. The CDR3 DNA is TGTGCCAGCAGCGTAGGCGGGGATTATGGCTACACCTTC. Its protein product is CASSVGGDYGYTF.